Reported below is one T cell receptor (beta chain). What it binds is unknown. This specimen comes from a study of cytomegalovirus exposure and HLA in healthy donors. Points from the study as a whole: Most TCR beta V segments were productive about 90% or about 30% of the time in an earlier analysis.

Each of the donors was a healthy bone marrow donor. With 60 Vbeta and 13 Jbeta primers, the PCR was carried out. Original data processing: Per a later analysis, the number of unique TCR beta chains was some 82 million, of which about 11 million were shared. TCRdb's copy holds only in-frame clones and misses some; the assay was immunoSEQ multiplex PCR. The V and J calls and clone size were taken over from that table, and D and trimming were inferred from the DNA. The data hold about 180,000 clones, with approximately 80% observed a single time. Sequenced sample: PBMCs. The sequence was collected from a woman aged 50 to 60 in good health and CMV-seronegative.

DNA of the CDR3: TGTGCCAGCAGCTTAGGCGGGGGAGGGGGTGCGAGTAATCAGCCCCAGCATTTT. Its translation: CASSLGGGGGASNQPQHF. The chain is built from TRBV11-2 and TRBJ1-5, with D possibly matching TRBD1 (6 bases). The germline CDR1 and CDR2 sequences are SGHAT and FQNNGV. V was trimmed by 1 base and J by 4 bases, leaving 20 bases between them. This CDR3 is built from 18 residues.